This entry lists 5 T cell receptor beta chains sequenced from one sample in a study of blood T cell repertoires in COVID-19. The table came from immunoSEQ multiplex PCR; TCRdb's copy has only in-frame clones and leaves some out. The table records some 230,000 clones, roughly four fifths of them present only once. Material for sequencing was PBMCs or T cells enriched from blood (not recorded which). These receptors were collected from a man in his forties who had recovered from COVID-19.

This clone was counted only a few times. The genes are TRBV28 and TRBJ2-1, with 15 nucleotides matching TRBD2. Germline loops: CDR1 MDHEN, CDR2 SYDVKM. The J segment lost 3 bases and the V segment lost 6 bases, leaving 9 bases of the junction unmatched. This CDR3 region has 18 residues. The CDR3 coding sequence is TGTGCCAGCAGCATAAGGACTAGCGGGAGGGGGGGCTACAATGAGCAGTTCTTC. This gives the protein CASSIRTSGRGGYNEQFF. The whole variable domain, remainder taken from reference TRBV28 and TRBJ2-1, is DVKVTQSSRYLVKRTGEKVFLECVQDMDHENMFWYRQDPGLGLRLIYFSYDVKMKEKGDIPEGYSVSREKKERFSLILESASTNQTSMYLCASSIRTSGRGGYNEQFFGPGTRLTVL.

This rearrangement joins TRBV4-2 to TRBJ2-7; D perhaps matches TRBD1 (6 bases). Germline V gives CDR1 LGHNA, CDR2 YNFKEQ. The V end lost 0 bases, the J end lost 4 bases, and 13 bases lay between the germline ends. The CDR3 has 15 amino acids. The CDR3 sequence: CASSQDNDRLYEQYF. For the CDR3, the DNA is TGTGCCAGCAGCCAAGATAACGACAGGCTATACGAGCAGTACTTC.

This clone was seen only once. The CDR3: CAYRGFGAYGYTF. Written as DNA, the CDR3 is TGTGCCTATAGGGGGTTTGGGGCCTATGGCTACACCTTC. The chain couples TRBV30 to TRBJ1-2, with TRBD1 as a possible D gene (6 bases). In germline, CDR1 is GTSNPN, CDR2 SVGIG (reference sequence). This CDR3 is built from 13 residues. Trimming removed 7 bases from V and 4 bases from J, with 16 bases in between.

The chain uses TRBV5-4 and TRBJ1-2; 8 bases map to TRBD1. With V trimmed by 4 bases and J by 8 bases, 4 bases remained unmatched. CDR3 size: 12 residues. Looked up from germline, CDR1 is SGHNT and CDR2 is YYREEE (reference sequence). CDR3 loop: CASSKTGGGYTF. The CDR3 DNA reads TGTGCCAGCAGCAAAACAGGGGGAGGCTACACCTTC.

This clone has just one count. The V and J genes are TRBV29-1 and TRBJ1-2; no firm D call. The CDR3 consists of 11 residues. CDR1 and CDR2 (germline): SQVTM, ANQGSEA. Trimming removed 4 bases from V and 7 bases from J, with 10 bases in between. CDR3: CSVAGLGGYTF. The CDR3 bases are TGCAGCGTTGCAGGCCTCGGTGGCTACACCTTC.